This entry lists 23 T cell receptor beta chains sequenced from one sample in a study of graft-versus-host responses after intestinal transplantation. No antigen is known for these receptors. Assay: immunoSEQ multiplex PCR; the TCRdb copy retains only in-frame clones and omits some. The sample records more than 95,000 clones, roughly nine tenths being singletons. Sample: unstimulated CD4+ T cells sorted from spleen or lymph node cells, taken before intestinal transplant. These receptors came from a human donor who received an intestinal transplant.

V usage is TRBV6-1 and J usage is TRBJ1-3; D uncertain. Between the trimmed V and J ends, which lost 2 bases and 3 bases, there was a span of 2 bases. The V gene's germline CDR1 is MNHNS and CDR2 SASEGT. CDR3 length: 12 residues. For the CDR3, the DNA is TGTGCCAGCAGTGAACTTGGAAACACCATATATTTT. Its protein product is CASSELGNTIYF.

This clone was observed once. J is TRBJ2-5 and V is TRBV2; D is ambiguous. In germline, CDR1 is SNHLY, CDR2 FYNNEI. V dropped 2 bases and J dropped 5 bases, with 6 bases sitting between them. The CDR3 is made up of 12 amino acids. CDR3 sequence: CASSEPWETQYF. The DNA for the CDR3 is TGTGCCAGCAGTGAACCCTGGGAGACCCAGTACTTC.

The chain employs TRBV6-5 and TRBJ1-2; D unresolved. The CDR3 runs to 16 residues. Per germline, CDR1 MNHEY and CDR2 SVGAGI. Trimming removed 3 bases at V and 3 bases at J, with 17 bases between. The CDR3 spells CASSYPLGGGDYGYTF. In DNA form, the CDR3 reads TGTGCCAGCAGTTATCCCTTGGGCGGCGGGGACTATGGCTACACCTTC.

This chain joins TRBV7-2 and TRBJ2-5; D perhaps matches TRBD2 (6 bases). V gave up 4 bases and J gave up 2 bases, with 8 bases separating them. The CDR3 length is 13 residues. CDR1 is SGHTA, CDR2 FQGNSA, per germline. The chain's CDR3 is CASSWGLQETQYF. CDR3 nucleotides: TGTGCCAGCAGCTGGGGACTTCAAGAGACCCAGTACTTC.

The CDR3 protein is CASRGTGGVETQYF. Written as DNA, the CDR3 is TGCGCCAGCAGGGGGACAGGGGGCGTGGAGACCCAGTACTTC. This chain links TRBV5-1 with TRBJ2-5; 12 bases fit TRBD1. The V and J ends lost 5 bases and 5 bases, in that order; junction bases with no gene match: 4. CDR1 and CDR2 from the germline V gene are SGHRS and YFSETQ. The CDR3 has 14 amino acids.

The gene calls are TRBV5-1 and TRBJ2-7, with D unresolved. The germline V gene has CDR1 SGHRS and CDR2 YFSETQ. V lost 4 bases and J lost 2, with 10 bases in between. This CDR3 has 13 residues. The CDR3, as DNA: TGCGCCAGCAGCCCAGCCTTGGCCTACGAGCAGTACTTC. As protein: CASSPALAYEQYF.

The CDR3 DNA follows: TGTGCCAGCAGCTTATGGGCAGGGGAGGAGACCCAGTACTTC. This encodes CASSLWAGEETQYF. This chain links TRBV11-2 with TRBJ2-5; D is possibly TRBD1 (6 bases). Germline CDR1 SGHAT, CDR2 FQNNGV. The CDR3 runs 14 residues. Trimming took 2 bases from V and 5 from J, leaving 12 bases between them.

This chain links TRBV2 with TRBJ2-2, with 7 bases lining up with TRBD1. The CDR3 contains 14 residues. Per germline, CDR1 SNHLY and CDR2 FYNNEI. V trimming: 8 bases; J trimming: 2 bases; junction bases outside the gene matches: 5. The CDR3: CASGDRVNTGELFF. The DNA for the CDR3 is TGTGCCAGCGGAGACAGGGTCAACACCGGGGAGCTGTTTTTT.

The chain carries TRBV9 and TRBJ2-5; D might be TRBD1 or TRBD2, each matching 5 bases. Germline CDR1 is SGDLS and CDR2 is YYNGEE. Trimming pared 2 bases from V and 7 bases from J, leaving 18 bases between. The CDR3 extends over 15 amino acids. The CDR3 protein is CASSVRDQYPGTQYF. The CDR3, as DNA: TGTGCCAGCAGCGTCCGGGACCAATACCCGGGGACCCAGTACTTC. The full variable domain, with the rest looked up from reference TRBV9 and TRBJ2-5, is DSGVTQTPKHLITATGQRVTLRCSPRSGDLSVYWYQQSLDQGLQFLIQYYNGEERAKGNILERFSAQQFPDLHSELNLSSLELGDSALYFCASSVRDQYPGTQYFGPGTRLLVL.

The chain links TRBV9 to TRBJ2-1; TRBD2 matches at 13 bases. The CDR3 loop spans 15 amino acids. Germline CDR1 is SGDLS and CDR2 is YYNGEE. The J segment lost 12 bases and the V segment lost 4 bases, leaving 10 bases of the junction unmatched. The CDR3 nucleotides are TGTGCCAGCAGCAGCAGGACTAGCGGGAGTATAGGGCAGTTCTTC. The encoded protein is CASSSRTSGSIGQFF.

The chain recombines TRBV19 with TRBJ1-5; D gene ambiguous. V was pared by 3 bases and J by 6 bases, with 15 bases between. The CDR3 covers 15 residues. Germline V lookup: CDR1 LNHDA, CDR2 SQIVND (reference sequence). The CDR3 DNA reads as TGTGCCAGTAGTATGAGCGTGAGGGCAGGTCAGCCCCAGCATTTT. Translating it yields CASSMSVRAGQPQHF. The whole variable domain, filled in from reference TRBV19 and TRBJ1-5, reads DGGITQSPKYLFRKEGQNVTLSCEQNLNHDAMYWYRQDPGQGLRLIYYSQIVNDFQKGDIAEGYSVSREKKESFPLTVTSAQKNPTAFYLCASSMSVRAGQPQHFGDGTRLSIL.

The V and J genes are TRBV5-1 and TRBJ1-1, with a weak D call TRBD1 (6 bases). CDR1 is SGHRS and CDR2 is YFSETQ in the germline V gene. The V gene lost 2 bases and the J gene lost 4 bases, with 15 bases spanning the gap. This CDR3 contains 15 residues. The CDR3 nucleotides are TGCGCCAGCAGCTTACGTACAGGGCTGGCCACTGAAGCTTTCTTT. This encodes CASSLRTGLATEAFF.

CDR3 protein: CASSLVQGQGYEQFF. As DNA, the CDR3 is TGCGCCAGCAGCTTGGTTCAGGGACAGGGGTATGAGCAGTTCTTC. The chain links TRBV5-1 to TRBJ2-1; TRBD1 matches 10 bases. Germline values: CDR1 SGHRS, CDR2 YFSETQ. The CDR3 is made up of 15 amino acids. Losses at the gene ends were 0 bases for V and 8 bases for J; bases not matched to a gene: 5.

This chain uses TRBV28 with TRBJ2-7, with TRBD2 matching 10 bases. Per the germline V gene, CDR1 is MDHEN and CDR2 is SYDVKM. The CDR3 totals 16 residues. The V and J ends lost 3 bases and 0 bases, in that order; junction bases with no gene match: 5. The CDR3 DNA sequence: TGTGCCAGCAGTTTTGGACTAGCGGTTCTCTCCTACGAGCAGTACTTC. Its translation: CASSFGLAVLSYEQYF.

V is TRBV6-6 and J is TRBJ2-7; the D gene is possibly TRBD1 (6 bases). Trimming removed 6 bases at V and 4 bases at J, with 16 bases between. The CDR3 length is 14 residues. Germline CDR1 and CDR2: MNHNY and SVGAGI (reference sequence). The CDR3 bases are TGTGCCAGCAGAAGGGGGAATATCGCATACGAGCAGTACTTC. It codes for CASRRGNIAYEQYF.

This chain links TRBV6-1 with TRBJ2-5, with a weak D call TRBD2 (5 bases). Germline lookup yields CDR1 MNHNS and CDR2 SASEGT. V was cut by 1 base and J by 5 bases, with 11 bases left in between. This CDR3 region has 14 residues. In DNA, the CDR3 is TGTGCCAGCAGTGAAGAATACTCGGGGGAGACCCAGTACTTC. It codes for CASSEEYSGETQYF.

The chain couples TRBV6-1 to TRBJ1-1; D remains ambiguous. The CDR3 extends over 13 amino acids. V lost 3 bases to trimming and J lost 1 base, with 6 bases between them. Germline CDR1 and CDR2: MNHNS and SASEGT. The CDR3 is CASSERENTEAFF. The DNA for the CDR3 is TGTGCCAGCAGTGAGAGAGAGAACACTGAAGCTTTCTTT.

This rearrangement joins TRBV7-7 to TRBJ2-6, with TRBD2 identical over 11 bases. With V trimmed by 5 bases and J by 2 bases, 5 bases remained unmatched. Germline V gene sequence: CDR1 SSHAT, CDR2 FNYEAQ (reference sequence). The CDR3 runs to 17 residues. CDR3 residues: CASSPKLAGAGANVLTF. The CDR3 DNA reads TGTGCCAGCAGCCCGAAACTAGCGGGAGCTGGGGCCAACGTCCTGACTTTC.

The chain is built from TRBV6-5 and TRBJ1-1; the D gene is possibly TRBD1 (5 bases). Per the germline V gene, CDR1 is MNHEY and CDR2 is SVGAGI. Trimming removed 6 bases at V and 4 bases at J, with 12 bases between. The CDR3 consists of 13 residues. In DNA, the CDR3 is TGTGCCAGCAGCCGGGGCTTGGGCACTGAAGCTTTCTTT. This gives the protein CASSRGLGTEAFF.

The V gene is TRBV2, the J gene TRBJ1-2; D is possibly TRBD1 (5 bases). CDR3 length equals 13 residues. Germline CDR1 and CDR2: SNHLY and FYNNEI. V was cut by 3 bases and J by 3 bases, with 8 bases left in between. The DNA of the CDR3 is TGTGCCAGCAGTGACGACAGTGACTATGGCTACACCTTC. It yields the protein CASSDDSDYGYTF.

The chain links TRBV5-5 to TRBJ1-2; 7 nucleotides agree with TRBD1. J lost 2 bases, V lost 3 bases, and 7 bases had no gene match. The CDR3 extends over 15 amino acids. The V gene's germline CDR1 is SGHKS and CDR2 YYEKEE (reference sequence). The CDR3 bases are TGTGCCAGCAGCTCGACTCCAGGGGGAAACTATGGCTACACCTTC. Translated: CASSSTPGGNYGYTF.

This clone was observed once. This chain joins TRBV5-5 and TRBJ1-4; D perhaps matches TRBD1 (5 bases). Trimming removed 0 bases at V and 8 bases at J, with 11 bases between. Germline CDR1 SGHKS, CDR2 YYEKEE (reference sequence). The CDR3 is 14 amino acids. CDR3 sequence: CASSLVGGVEKLFF. CDR3 nucleotide sequence: TGTGCCAGCAGCTTGGTCGGGGGGGTAGAAAAACTGTTTTTT.

This sequence joins TRBV11-2 and TRBJ2-5; D gene uncertain. CDR3 length: 15 residues. Germline assignment: CDR1 SGHAT and CDR2 FQNNGV. V lost 1 base, J lost 1 base, and 10 bases lay in between. The chain's CDR3 is CASSLGPDGQETQYF. The CDR3 coding sequence is TGTGCCAGCAGCTTAGGCCCTGACGGCCAAGAGACCCAGTACTTC.